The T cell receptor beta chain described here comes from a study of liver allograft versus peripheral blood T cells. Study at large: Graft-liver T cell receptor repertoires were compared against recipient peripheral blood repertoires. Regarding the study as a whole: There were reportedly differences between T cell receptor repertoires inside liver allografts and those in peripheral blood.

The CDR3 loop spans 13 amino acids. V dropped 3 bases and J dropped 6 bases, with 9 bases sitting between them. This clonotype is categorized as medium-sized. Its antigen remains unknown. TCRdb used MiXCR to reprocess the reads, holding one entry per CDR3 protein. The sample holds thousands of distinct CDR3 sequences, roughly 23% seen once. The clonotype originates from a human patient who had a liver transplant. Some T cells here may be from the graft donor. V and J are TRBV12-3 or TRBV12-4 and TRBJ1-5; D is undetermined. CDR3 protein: CASSLQPAQPQHF. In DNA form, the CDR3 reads TGTGCCAGCAGTTTGCAGCCCGCTCAGCCCCAGCATTTT.